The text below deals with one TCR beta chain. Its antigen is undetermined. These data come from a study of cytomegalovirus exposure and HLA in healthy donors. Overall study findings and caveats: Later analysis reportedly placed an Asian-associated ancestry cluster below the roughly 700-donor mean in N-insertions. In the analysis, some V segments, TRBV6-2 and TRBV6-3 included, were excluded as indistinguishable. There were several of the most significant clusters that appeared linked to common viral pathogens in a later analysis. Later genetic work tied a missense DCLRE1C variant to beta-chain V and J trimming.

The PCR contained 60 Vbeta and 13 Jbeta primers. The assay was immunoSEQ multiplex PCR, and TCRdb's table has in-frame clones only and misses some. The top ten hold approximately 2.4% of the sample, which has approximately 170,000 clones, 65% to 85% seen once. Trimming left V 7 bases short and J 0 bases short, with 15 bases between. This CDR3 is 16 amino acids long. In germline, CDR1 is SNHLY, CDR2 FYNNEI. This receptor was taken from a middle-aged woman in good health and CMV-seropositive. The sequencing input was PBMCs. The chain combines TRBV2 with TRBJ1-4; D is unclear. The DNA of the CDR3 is TGTGCCAGCACTTTTTCGCGAGTTACAACTAATGAAAAACTGTTTTTT. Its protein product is CASTFSRVTTNEKLFF.